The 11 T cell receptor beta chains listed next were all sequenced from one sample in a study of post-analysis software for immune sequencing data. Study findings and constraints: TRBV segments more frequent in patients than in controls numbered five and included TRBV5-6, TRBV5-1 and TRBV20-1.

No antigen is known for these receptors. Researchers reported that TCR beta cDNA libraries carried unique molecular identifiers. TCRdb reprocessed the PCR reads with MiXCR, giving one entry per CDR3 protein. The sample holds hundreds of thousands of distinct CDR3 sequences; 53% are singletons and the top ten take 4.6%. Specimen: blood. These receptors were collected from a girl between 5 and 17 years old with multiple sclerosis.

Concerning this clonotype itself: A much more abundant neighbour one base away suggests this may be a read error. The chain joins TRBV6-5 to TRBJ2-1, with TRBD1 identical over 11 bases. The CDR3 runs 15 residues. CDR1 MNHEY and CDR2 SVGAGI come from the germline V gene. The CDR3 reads CANSYRDRGINEQFF. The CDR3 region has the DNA TGTGCCAACAGTTACCGGGACAGGGGGATTAATGAGCAGTTCTTC.

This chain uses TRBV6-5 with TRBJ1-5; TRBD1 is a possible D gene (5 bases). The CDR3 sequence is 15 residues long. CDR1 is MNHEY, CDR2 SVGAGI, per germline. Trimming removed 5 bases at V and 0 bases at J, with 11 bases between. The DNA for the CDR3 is TGTGCCAGCAGTAACGGACAAGCTAGCAATCAGCCCCAGCATTTT. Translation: CASSNGQASNQPQHF.

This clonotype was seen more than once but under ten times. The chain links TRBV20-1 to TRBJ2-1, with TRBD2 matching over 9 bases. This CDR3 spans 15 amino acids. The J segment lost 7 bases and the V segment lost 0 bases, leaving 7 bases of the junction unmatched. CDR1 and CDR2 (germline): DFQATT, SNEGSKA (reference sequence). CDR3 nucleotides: TGCAGTGCTAGAGATAGGGGGACTAGCAGGAATGAGCAGTTCTTC. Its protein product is CSARDRGTSRNEQFF.

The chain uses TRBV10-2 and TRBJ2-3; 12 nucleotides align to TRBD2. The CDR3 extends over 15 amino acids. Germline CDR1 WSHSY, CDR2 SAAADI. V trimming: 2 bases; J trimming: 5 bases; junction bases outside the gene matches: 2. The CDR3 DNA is TGCGCCAGCAGTGAGGGACTAGCGGGACGAGATACGCAGTATTTT. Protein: CASSEGLAGRDTQYF.

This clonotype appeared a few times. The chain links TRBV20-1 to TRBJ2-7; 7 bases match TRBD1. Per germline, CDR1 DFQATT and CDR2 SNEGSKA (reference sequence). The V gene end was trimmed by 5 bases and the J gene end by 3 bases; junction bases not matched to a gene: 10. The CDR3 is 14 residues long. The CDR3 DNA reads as TGCAGTGCTGGACGTATCCGGGACAGCTACGAGCAGTACTTC. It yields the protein CSAGRIRDSYEQYF.

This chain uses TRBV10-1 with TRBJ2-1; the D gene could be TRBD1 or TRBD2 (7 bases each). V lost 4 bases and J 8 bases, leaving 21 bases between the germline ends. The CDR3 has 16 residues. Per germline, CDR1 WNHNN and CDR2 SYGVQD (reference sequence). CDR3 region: CASSGTWEGARDEQFF. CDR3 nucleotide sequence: TGCGCCAGCAGTGGAACATGGGAGGGGGCTAGGGATGAGCAGTTCTTC.

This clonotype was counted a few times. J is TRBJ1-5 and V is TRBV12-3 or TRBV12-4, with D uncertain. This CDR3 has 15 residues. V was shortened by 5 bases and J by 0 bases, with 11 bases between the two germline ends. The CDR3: CASSPPPGSNQPQHF. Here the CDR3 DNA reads TGTGCCAGCAGTCCCCCCCCAGGTAGCAATCAGCCCCAGCATTTT.

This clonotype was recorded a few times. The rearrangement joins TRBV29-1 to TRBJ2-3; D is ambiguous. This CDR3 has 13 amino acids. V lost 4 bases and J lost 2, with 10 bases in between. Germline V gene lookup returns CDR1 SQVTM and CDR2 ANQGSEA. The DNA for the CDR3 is TGCAGCGTTGGGGGAAGGTACACAGATACGCAGTATTTT. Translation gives CSVGGRYTDTQYF.

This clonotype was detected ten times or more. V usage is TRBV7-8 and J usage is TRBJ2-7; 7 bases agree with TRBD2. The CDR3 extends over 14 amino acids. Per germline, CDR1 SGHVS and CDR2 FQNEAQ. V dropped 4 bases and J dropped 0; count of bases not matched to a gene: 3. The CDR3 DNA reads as TGTGCCAGCAGCTCTGGGACTAACTCCTACGAGCAGTACTTC. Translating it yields CASSSGTNSYEQYF.

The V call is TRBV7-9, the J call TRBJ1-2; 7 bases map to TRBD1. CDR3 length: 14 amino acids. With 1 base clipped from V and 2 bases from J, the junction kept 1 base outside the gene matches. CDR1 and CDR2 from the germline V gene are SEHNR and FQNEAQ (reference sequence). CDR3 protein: CASSLEDRNYGYTF. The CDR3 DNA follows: TGTGCCAGCAGCTTAGAGGACAGGAACTATGGCTACACCTTC.

CDR3 protein: CSAIRDPRDTQYF. The CDR3 DNA is TGCAGTGCTATCCGGGACCCACGGGATACGCAGTATTTT. The V call is TRBV20-1, the J call TRBJ2-3; tentatively, D is TRBD1 or TRBD2 (5 bases each). The V end was cut by 4 bases, the J end by 6 bases, with 14 bases between. The length of the CDR3 is 13 residues. Looked up from germline, CDR1 is DFQATT and CDR2 is SNEGSKA (reference sequence).